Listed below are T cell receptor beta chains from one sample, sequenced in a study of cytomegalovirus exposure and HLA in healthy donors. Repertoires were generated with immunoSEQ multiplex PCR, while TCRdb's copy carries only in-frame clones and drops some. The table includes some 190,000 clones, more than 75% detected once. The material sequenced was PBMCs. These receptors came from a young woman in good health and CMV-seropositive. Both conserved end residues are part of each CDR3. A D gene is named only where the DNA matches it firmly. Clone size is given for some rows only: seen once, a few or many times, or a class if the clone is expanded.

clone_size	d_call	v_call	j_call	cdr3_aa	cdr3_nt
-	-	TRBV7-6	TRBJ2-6	CASSLALALLSGANVLTF	TGTGCCAGCAGCTTAGCACTAGCCCTCCTCTCTGGGGCCAACGTCCTGACTTTC
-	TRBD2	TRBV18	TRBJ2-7	CASSPPVRGVYEQYF	TGTGCCAGCTCACCACCCGTACGGGGGGTCTACGAGCAGTACTTC
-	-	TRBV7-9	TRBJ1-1	CASSLDRVGNTEAFF	TGTGCCAGCAGCTTAGACCGGGTCGGGAACACTGAAGCTTTCTTT
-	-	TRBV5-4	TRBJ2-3	CASSLEGGGGLATDTQYF	TGTGCCAGCAGCCTGGAGGGGGGCGGGGGCCTTGCCACAGATACGCAGTATTTT
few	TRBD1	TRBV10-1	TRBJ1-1	CAAPGQDFF	TGCGCCGCACCGGGACAGGACTTCTTT
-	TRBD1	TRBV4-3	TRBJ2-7	CASSQYGTGRYEQYF	TGCGCCAGCAGCCAATACGGGACAGGAAGATACGAGCAGTACTTC
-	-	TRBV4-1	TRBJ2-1	CASSPGPGGYNEQFF	TGCGCCAGCAGCCCTGGGCCAGGGGGGTACAATGAGCAGTTCTTC
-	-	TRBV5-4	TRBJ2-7	CASSLVGVPHEQYF	TGTGCCAGCAGCTTGGTCGGGGTCCCCCACGAGCAGTACTTC
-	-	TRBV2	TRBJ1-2	CASSESPRGYTF	TGTGCCAGCAGTGAGTCGCCGAGGGGCTACACCTTC
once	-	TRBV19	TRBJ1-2	CASSFAEGDYGYTF	TGTGCCAGTAGCTTCGCCGAGGGTGACTATGGCTACACCTTC
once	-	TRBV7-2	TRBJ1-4	CASSLGSLTNEKLFF	TGTGCCAGCAGCTTAGGGAGCCTAACGAATGAAAAACTGTTTTTT
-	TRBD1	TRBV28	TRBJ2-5	CASSFTGGAETQYF	TGTGCCAGCAGTTTTACAGGGGGCGCGGAGACCCAGTACTTC
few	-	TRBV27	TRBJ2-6	CASRGSGFITGANVLTF	TGTGCCAGCCGCGGATCGGGGTTTATCACTGGGGCCAACGTCCTGACTTTC
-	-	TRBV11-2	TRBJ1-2	CASSPRGGGNGYTF	TGTGCCAGCAGCCCTCGGGGGGGCGGGAATGGCTACACCTTC
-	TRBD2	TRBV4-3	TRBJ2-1	CASSRASGGRSSYNEQFF	TGCGCCAGCAGCCGGGCTAGCGGGGGTAGAAGCTCCTACAATGAGCAGTTCTTC
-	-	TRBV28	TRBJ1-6	CASSLTGYNSPLHF	TGTGCCAGCAGCTTGACTGGGTATAATTCACCCCTCCACTTT
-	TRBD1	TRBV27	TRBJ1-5	CASSWTGGSRFEDQPQHF	TGTGCCAGCAGTTGGACAGGGGGTAGTCGTTTTGAGGATCAGCCCCAGCATTTT
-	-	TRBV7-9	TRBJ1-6	CASSRGKTLHF	TGTGCCAGCAGCCGGGGAAAGACCCTCCACTTT
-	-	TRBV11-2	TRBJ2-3	CASSFRGGRGTDTQYF	TGTGCCAGCAGCTTTCGTGGGGGCAGGGGCACAGATACGCAGTATTTT